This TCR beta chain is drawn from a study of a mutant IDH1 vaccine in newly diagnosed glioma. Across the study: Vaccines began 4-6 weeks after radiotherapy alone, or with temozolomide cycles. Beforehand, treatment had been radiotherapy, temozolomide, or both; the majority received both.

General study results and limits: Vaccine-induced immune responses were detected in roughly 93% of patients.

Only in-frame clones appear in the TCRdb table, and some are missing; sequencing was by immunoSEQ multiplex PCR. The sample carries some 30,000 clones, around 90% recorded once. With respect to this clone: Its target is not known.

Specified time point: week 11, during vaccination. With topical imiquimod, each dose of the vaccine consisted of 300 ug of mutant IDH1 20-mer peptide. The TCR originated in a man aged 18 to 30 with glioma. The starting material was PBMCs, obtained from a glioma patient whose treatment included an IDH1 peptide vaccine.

CDR3 sequence: CASREVAGASETQYF. CDR3 bases: TGCGCCAGTAGAGAGGTAGCGGGAGCGTCAGAGACCCAGTACTTC. V gene TRBV5-1 combines with J gene TRBJ2-5, with TRBD2 matching 9 bases. Trimming took 8 bases from V and 4 from J; bases not matched to a gene: 12. This CDR3 spans 15 amino acids. Germline V CDR1 and CDR2: SGHRS, YFSETQ.